These 21 T cell receptor beta chains originate from one sample sequenced in a study of T cells in Graves' hyperthyroidism and ophthalmopathy. RNA transcripts gave rise to amplified TCR beta CDR3 regions. The HTBI primer set served for first-round RT-PCR of the TCR CDR3. TCRdb independently ran MiXCR on the multiplex PCR reads; one entry per CDR3 protein. The sample includes around 400,000 distinct CDR3 sequences, roughly an eighth of them seen just once. The material sequenced was blood. The receptors stem from a woman between 18 and 29 years old with Graves' hyperthyroidism.

Ten or more counts support this clonotype. The chain has TRBV12-3 or TRBV12-4 and TRBJ1-1; D might be TRBD1 (5 bases). V was clipped by 3 bases and J by 5 bases, with 13 bases between them. This CDR3 is 14 amino acids long. The CDR3 sequence: CASSFVQEITEAFF. The CDR3 DNA follows: TGTGCCAGCAGTTTCGTACAGGAGATTACTGAAGCTTTCTTT.

This clonotype was counted many times. J is TRBJ2-5 and V is TRBV24-1, with TRBD1 identical over 9 bases. CDR1 KGHDR and CDR2 SFDVKD come from the germline V gene. CDR3 length: 16 residues. V lost 2 bases and J lost 3; bases outside the gene matches: 6. The CDR3 loop is CATSDSSRTGEETQYF. CDR3 DNA: TGTGCCACCAGTGATTCGTCAAGGACAGGGGAAGAGACCCAGTACTTC.

This clonotype was counted many times. The chain recombines TRBV5-1 with TRBJ1-3; D is possibly TRBD1 (6 bases). CDR1 and CDR2 (germline): SGHRS, YFSETQ. The V gene lost 0 bases and the J gene lost 0 bases, with 10 bases spanning the gap. CDR3 length: 16 residues. CDR3 sequence (DNA): TGCGCCAGCAGCTTGGATACAGGGACCTCTGGAAACACCATATATTTT. Translated, it gives CASSLDTGTSGNTIYF.

Worth noting for this clonotype: A much larger clone differs from this one at a single base, so this may be a read error. This sequence joins TRBV6-1 and TRBJ1-2, with D perhaps matching TRBD1 (6 bases). Looked up from germline, CDR1 is MNHNS and CDR2 is SASEGT. V lost 2 bases and J lost 4, with 14 bases in between. The CDR3 runs to 15 residues. The CDR3 DNA sequence: TGTGCCAGCAGTGAAACAACAACAGGGCTCTATGGCTACACCTTC. It translates to CASSETTTGLYGYTF.

This clonotype was recorded many times. CDR3 sequence reads: CASSYSKSSYNEQFF. As DNA, the CDR3 is TGTGCCAGCAGTTACTCTAAGAGCTCCTACAATGAGCAGTTCTTC. V usage is TRBV6-2 or TRBV6-3 and J usage is TRBJ2-1; D uncertain. Germline V gene sequence: CDR1 MNHEY, CDR2 SVGEGT. The CDR3 totals 15 residues. Trimming removed 0 bases at V and 0 bases at J, with 6 bases between.

This clonotype was detected many times. The chain recombines TRBV7-2 with TRBJ2-4, with D unresolved. Germline V gene lookup returns CDR1 SGHTA and CDR2 FQGNSA. This CDR3 has 15 amino acids. Trimming stripped 4 bases from V and 8 bases from J, with 18 bases between. The chain's CDR3 is CASSSRWSYEYIQYF. In nucleotides, the CDR3 is TGTGCCAGCAGCTCCCGGTGGTCCTACGAGTACATTCAGTACTTC.

This clonotype was observed at least ten times. This chain connects TRBV20-1 to TRBJ1-2; TRBD1 is a possible D gene (5 bases). Germline CDR1 and CDR2: DFQATT and SNEGSKA (reference sequence). The V end lost 0 bases, the J end lost 5 bases, and 13 bases lay between the germline ends. This CDR3 comprises 14 residues. CDR3 bases: TGCAGTGCTAGAGATTCCGGGGCCGGATATGGCTACACCTTC. It codes for CSARDSGAGYGYTF.

This clonotype was counted at least ten times. The chain carries TRBV20-1 and TRBJ1-4; 12 nucleotides agree with TRBD1. The V gene end was trimmed by 6 bases and the J gene end by 11 bases; junction bases not matched to a gene: 10. Germline CDR1 DFQATT, CDR2 SNEGSKA (reference sequence). The CDR3 totals 14 residues. CDR3 DNA sequence: TGCAGTGCCCCCCCCCTCGGGACAGGGGGCAAACTGTTTTTT. Translating it yields CSAPPLGTGGKLFF.

This clonotype was detected many times. The gene calls are TRBV28 and TRBJ2-1, with D possibly matching TRBD2 (5 bases). CDR1 is MDHEN and CDR2 is SYDVKM in the germline V gene. Trimming removed 8 bases at V and 5 bases at J, with 16 bases between. This CDR3 contains 14 residues. CDR3: CASWATGSNNEQFF. In DNA form, the CDR3 reads TGTGCCAGCTGGGCAACGGGATCGAACAATGAGCAGTTCTTC.

There are many counts of this clonotype. The DNA for the CDR3 is TGTGCCAGCAGCTTGGCTCTGGACACTGAAGCTTTCTTT. Its protein product is CASSLALDTEAFF. This chain joins TRBV5-4 and TRBJ1-1; D unclear. CDR3 length: 13 residues. Germline V CDR1 and CDR2: SGHNT, YYREEE (reference sequence). V was clipped by 0 bases and J by 3 bases, with 6 bases between them.

The chain uses TRBV28 and TRBJ2-6; 10 positions agree with TRBD2. CDR3 length: 17 amino acids. Germline-derived CDR1 and CDR2 are MDHEN and SYDVKM. J lost 3 bases, V lost 6 bases, and 8 bases had no gene match. CDR3: CASRAAGGPGGANVLTF. CDR3 sequence (DNA): TGTGCCAGCAGAGCAGCGGGAGGGCCGGGTGGGGCCAACGTCCTGACTTTC.

This clonotype came up many times. J is TRBJ1-1 and V is TRBV20-1, with D unresolved. The CDR3 extends over 18 amino acids. Trimming stripped 0 bases from V and 1 base from J, with 21 bases between. Germline CDR1 is DFQATT and CDR2 is SNEGSKA (reference sequence). DNA of the CDR3: TGCAGTGCTAGAGATCTCCTTGTGGACGGAGGAAGGAACACTGAAGCTTTCTTT. It is translated as CSARDLLVDGGRNTEAFF.

This clonotype was counted between two and nine times. The chain uses TRBV20-1 and TRBJ2-1; 8 nucleotides match TRBD2. Germline trimming cut 6 bases from V and 5 bases from J; bases unmatched to any gene: 12. CDR1 is DFQATT and CDR2 is SNEGSKA in the germline V gene (reference sequence). This CDR3 region has 15 residues. The CDR3 DNA reads as TGCAGTGCATCGCCTCCCCGGGGGGGAAACAATGAGCAGTTCTTC. Its protein product is CSASPPRGGNNEQFF.

There are many counts of this clonotype. Here the CDR3 reads CASRGTSGPRLQFF. As DNA, the CDR3 is TGTGCCAGCAGAGGGACTAGCGGCCCGCGCCTGCAGTTCTTC. This chain uses TRBV2 with TRBJ2-1; 11 nucleotides agree with TRBD2. CDR3 size: 14 residues. V trimming: 6 bases; J trimming: 12 bases; junction bases outside the gene matches: 10. The germline V gene has CDR1 SNHLY and CDR2 FYNNEI.

Concerning this clonotype itself: This clone may be a read error of a much larger clone one base away. The genes are TRBV20-1 and TRBJ2-2; D possibly corresponds to TRBD1 (6 bases). CDR1 and CDR2 from the germline V gene are DFQATT and SNEGSKA (reference sequence). This CDR3 region has 15 residues. The DNA for the CDR3 is TGCAGTGCTAGTGCCCCTGACAGGAACACCGGGGAGCCGTTTTTT. This sequence encodes CSASAPDRNTGEPFF.

In this sample, this clonotype turned up many times. The chain joins TRBV7-2 to TRBJ1-3; weak D call: TRBD1 (5 bases). CDR3 length: 15 amino acids. V shed 5 bases and J shed 0 bases, with 11 bases lying between them. Germline V gives CDR1 SGHTA, CDR2 FQGNSA. The CDR3 DNA reads TGTGCCAGCAGCCTGAGCAGGGCCTCTGGAAACACCATATATTTT. It specifies CASSLSRASGNTIYF.

CDR3 amino acids: CASSVGTATSTDTQYF. The CDR3 DNA reads TGTGCCAGCAGCGTCGGGACGGCTACTAGCACAGATACGCAGTATTTT. J is TRBJ2-3 and V is TRBV9, with D perhaps TRBD1 or TRBD2 (5 bases each). CDR1 and CDR2 (germline): SGDLS, YYNGEE. Trimming removed 2 bases from V and 0 bases from J, with 13 bases in between. The CDR3 extends over 16 amino acids.

This clonotype occurred many times. This rearrangement joins TRBV9 to TRBJ2-7; D not certain. Germline lookup yields CDR1 SGDLS and CDR2 YYNGEE. The CDR3 length is 14 residues. With 0 bases removed from V and 2 bases from J, the gap between germline ends came to 9 bases. DNA of the CDR3: TGTGCCAGCAGCGTAGCAGAAATACCCTACGAGCAGTACTTC. Translation gives CASSVAEIPYEQYF.

CDR3 amino acids: CASGPGGLTNEQFF. In DNA form, the CDR3 reads TGCGCCAGCGGTCCGGGAGGTTTAACCAATGAGCAGTTCTTC. The chain is built from TRBV5-1 and TRBJ2-1; 7 bases map to TRBD2. Germline values: CDR1 SGHRS, CDR2 YFSETQ. This CDR3 is 14 amino acids long. Unmatched junction bases numbered 10, after V lost 7 bases and J lost 6 bases.

This clonotype showed up many times. The rearrangement joins TRBV7-3 to TRBJ1-2; 7 bases line up with TRBD1. This CDR3 is 15 amino acids long. Per germline, CDR1 SGHTA and CDR2 FQGTGA. V shed 2 bases and J 1 base; nucleotides not matched to a gene: 4. The CDR3 DNA reads TGTGCCAGCAGCTTACGAGGGGGCGATAACTATGGCTACACCTTC. It codes for CASSLRGGDNYGYTF. Looking up the rest from reference TRBV7-3 and TRBJ1-2 gives the full variable domain: GAGVSQTPSNKVTEKGKYVELRCDPISGHTALYWYRQSLGQGPEFLIYFQGTGAADDSGLPNDRFFAVRPEGSVSTLKIQRTERGDSAVYLCASSLRGGDNYGYTFGSGTRLTVV.

This clonotype occurred many times. The gene calls are TRBV5-8 and TRBJ2-1; 10 bases are shared with TRBD2. Germline V CDR1 and CDR2: SGHTS, YDEGEE. V lost 1 base to trimming and J lost 9 bases; unmatched junction nucleotides: 13. The CDR3 is 17 residues long. CDR3 nucleotide sequence: TGTGCCAGCAGCTTGTTCGGCGCGGATAGCGGGGGGCTTGAGCAGTTCTTC. It codes for CASSLFGADSGGLEQFF.